The following is a T cell receptor (beta chain) sequence with its context. Germline V gives CDR1 SNHLY, CDR2 FYNNEI. The V and J ends lost 2 bases and 8 bases, in that order; junction bases with no gene match: 4. The CDR3 length is 14 residues. This sample is part of a study of blood T cell repertoires in COVID-19. For the study at large: Sites in the United States, Italy and Spain provided acute and convalescent COVID-19 samples.

Original processing notes: How many nucleated cells were present was estimated from reference gene primer amplification. Sequencing used immunoSEQ multiplex PCR; TCRdb keeps in-frame clones, though not all of them. That table supplies the V and J calls and clone size; D and trimming were determined from the DNA. The data show roughly 140,000 clones, about nine tenths seen once. Sequencing used peripheral blood. The chain links TRBV2 to TRBJ2-2; TRBD2 matches at 8 bases. This TCR was recovered from a woman aged 80 or over with acute or convalescent COVID-19. CDR3 DNA sequence: TGTGCCAGCAGTGAACGGGGGGGGCGTGGGGAGCTGTTTTTT. It is translated as CASSERGGRGELFF.